This TCR beta chain was sequenced in a study of human T cells and chemical hapten exposure (dated by TCRdb to 2020 to 2023). With regard to the full study: Libraries were pooled for sequencing, and per-sample TCR yields varied mainly because of small differences in library volumes within the pool. The study tracked peripheral blood TCR repertoire changes in vivo during primary and secondary sensitization to the hapten diphenylcyclopropenone (DPC) in alopecia patients. For every blood RNA sample, sequencing covered both the TCR alpha and TCR beta chains. Overall study outcomes, separate from this receptor: DPC sensitization did not change how many TCRs were above 1 in 1000 frequency, and no evidence was found of alterations in global repertoire structure. Repeated subsampling changed both the strength of the expansion versus patch-test correlation and the threshold at which that correlation became significant.

Library preparation was by RACE. Sequencing was carried out with a NextSeq 500. During library preparation, unique molecular identifiers were attached to individual cDNA molecules so that TCRs could be counted quantitatively and reproducibly. As for the authors' bioinformatics: Samples had a median of about 96,000 TCRs, with a range from about 23,224 to 750,000. V, J and CDR3 annotation of the TCR reads was performed with the Decombinator software suite. For the PS versus PT1 abundance plots, all samples were subsampled to the same number of TCRs (28,000). TCRs were defined as expanded if absent before sensitization and observed at least eight times at the 2-week time point. Using fastp trimming at Q25 and MiXCR clonotype assembly, TCRdb reanalyzed the public sequencing data and kept in-frame beta chains. Here each entry gathers all rows of one CDR3 protein and keeps the most common genes and DNA. These V and J calls rely on TCRdb rather than the paper's analysis. Across this sample there are approximately 90,000 distinct CDR3 sequences, with about 8.6% seen only once. The top ten constitute about 3% of the sample.

On this clonotype itself: Its antigen is unknown. Per-base qualities were not stored, and no clone one base away is much larger.

The intended sense of this specimen's time point label: healthy volunteer bleed at 2 weeks. Total RNA was extracted from unfractionated whole blood that had been collected in Tempus Blood RNA tubes. A few healthy volunteers were used as TCR sequencing controls and were bled at day 0, 2 weeks and 6 weeks. Compared with germline, V lacks 5 bases and J lacks 5 bases; bases without a gene match: 16. CDR1 and CDR2 (MNHEY, SMNVEV) derive from the germline V gene (reference sequence). Including cysteine and phenylalanine, the CDR3 has 18 amino acids. The kept DNA is CDR3 alone, 54 bases in frame from the first base.

The receptor was derived from a female donor in good health. Some clones in this sample may be carry-over from other donors' samples. This chain joins TRBV27 to TRBJ2-3; 10 central nucleotides agree with TRBD2. Sequencing used whole blood. The nucleotide sequence is given as TGTGCCAGCAGTCCCCACGTTTTGAGCGGGAGGGCCGAAGATACGCAGTATTTT. Translated, this gives CASSPHVLSGRAEDTQYF.